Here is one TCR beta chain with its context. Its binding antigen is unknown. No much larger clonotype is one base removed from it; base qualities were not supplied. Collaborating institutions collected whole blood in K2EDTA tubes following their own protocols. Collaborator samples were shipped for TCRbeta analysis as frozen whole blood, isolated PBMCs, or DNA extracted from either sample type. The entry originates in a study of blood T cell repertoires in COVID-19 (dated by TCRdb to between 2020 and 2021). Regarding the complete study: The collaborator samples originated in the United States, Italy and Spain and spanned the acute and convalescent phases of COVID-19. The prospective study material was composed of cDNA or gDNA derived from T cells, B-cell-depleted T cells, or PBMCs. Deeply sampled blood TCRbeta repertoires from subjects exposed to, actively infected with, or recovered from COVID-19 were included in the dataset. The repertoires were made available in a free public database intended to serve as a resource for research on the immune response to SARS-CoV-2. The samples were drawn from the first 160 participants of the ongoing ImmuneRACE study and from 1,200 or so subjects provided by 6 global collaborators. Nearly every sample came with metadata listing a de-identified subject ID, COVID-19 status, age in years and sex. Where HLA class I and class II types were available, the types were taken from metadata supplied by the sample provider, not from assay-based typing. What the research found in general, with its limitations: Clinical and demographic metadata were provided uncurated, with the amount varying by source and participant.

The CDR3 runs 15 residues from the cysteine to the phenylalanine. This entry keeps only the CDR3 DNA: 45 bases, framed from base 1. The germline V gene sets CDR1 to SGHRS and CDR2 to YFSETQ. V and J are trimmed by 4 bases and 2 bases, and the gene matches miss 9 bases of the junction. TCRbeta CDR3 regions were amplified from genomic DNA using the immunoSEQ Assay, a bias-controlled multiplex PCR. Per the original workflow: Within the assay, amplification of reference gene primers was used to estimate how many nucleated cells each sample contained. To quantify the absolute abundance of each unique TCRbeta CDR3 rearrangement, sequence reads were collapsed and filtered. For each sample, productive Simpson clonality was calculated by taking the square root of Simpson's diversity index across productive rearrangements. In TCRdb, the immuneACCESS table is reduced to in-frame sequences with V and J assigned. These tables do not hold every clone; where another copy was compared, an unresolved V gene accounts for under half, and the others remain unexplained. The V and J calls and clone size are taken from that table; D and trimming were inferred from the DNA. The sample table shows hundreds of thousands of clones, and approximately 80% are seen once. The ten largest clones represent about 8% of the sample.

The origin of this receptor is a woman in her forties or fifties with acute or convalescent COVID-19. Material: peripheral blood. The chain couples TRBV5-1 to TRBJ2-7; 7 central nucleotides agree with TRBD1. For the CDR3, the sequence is CASSRSTGTPYEQYF. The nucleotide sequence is TGCGCCAGCAGCAGATCGACAGGGACCCCCTACGAGCAGTACTTC.